One and the same sample provided the 12 T cell receptor beta chains below, sequenced in a study of tumor and adjacent non-tumor tissue in lung cancer. RNA was extracted from bulk tissue without any cell sorting. Distant lung tissue was collected more than 3 cm away from the tumor edge. The library came from three nested PCR rounds adapted from ARM-PCR protocols. From the multiplex PCR reads, TCRdb called clonotypes with MiXCR, one entry per CDR3 protein. The sample has 40,000 to 60,000 distinct CDR3 sequences, less than 70% seen once. Sequencing input: distant non-tumor lung tissue. These receptors were obtained from a woman in her 70s with non-small cell lung cancer.

For this clonotype: One end of the junction is discordant with germline, which a read error may explain. Here the CDR3 DNA reads TGTGCCAACAGTTTCGTCTCCTACGAGCAGTACTTC. It specifies CANSFVSYEQYF. The V call is TRBV6-6, the J call TRBJ2-7, with no clear D. In germline, CDR1 is MNHNY, CDR2 SVGAGI (reference sequence). This CDR3 region has 12 residues.

The chain uses TRBV30 and TRBJ1-2; a possible D gene is TRBD1 (6 bases). Trimming removed 2 bases at V and 4 bases at J, with 11 bases between. The germline gives CDR1 GTSNPN, CDR2 SVGIG (reference sequence). CDR3 length equals 13 residues. The CDR3 DNA sequence: TGTGCCTGGAGTCCAGGGGCAGGCTATGGCTACACCTTC. Its translation is CAWSPGAGYGYTF.

This chain uses TRBV11-3 with TRBJ2-1; unclear D gene. From germline, CDR1 is SGHNT and CDR2 YENEEA. Between the trimmed V and J ends, which lost 0 bases and 7 bases, there was a span of 16 bases. The CDR3 has 16 amino acids. The CDR3 sequence is CASSLEGNNEANEQFF. The CDR3 DNA follows: TGTGCCAGCAGCTTAGAAGGGAACAACGAGGCGAATGAGCAGTTCTTC. The full variable domain, with the rest looked up from reference TRBV11-3 and TRBJ2-1, is EAGVVQSPRYKIIEKKQPVAFWCNPISGHNTLYWYLQNLGQGPELLIRYENEEAVDDSQLPKDRFSAERLKGVDSTLKIQPAELGDSAVYLCASSLEGNNEANEQFFGPGTRLTVL.

This clonotype was counted many times. The rearrangement uses TRBV4-1 and TRBJ1-1; tentatively, D is TRBD1 (6 bases). V lost 3 bases and J 1 base, leaving 12 bases between the germline ends. The germline gives CDR1 MGHRA, CDR2 YSYEKL. The CDR3 is 15 amino acids. CDR3 sequence reads: CASSHAQGRNTEAFF. The CDR3 DNA sequence: TGCGCCAGCAGCCATGCACAGGGACGGAACACTGAAGCTTTCTTT.

The J gene is TRBJ2-5, the V gene TRBV12-3 or TRBV12-4; a weak D match, TRBD2 (5 bases). The CDR3 consists of 13 residues. The ends were cut back, 11 bases at V and 2 bases at J, with 15 bases in the middle. The CDR3 loop is CACGRGSQETQYF. The DNA for the CDR3 is TGTGCCTGCGGGCGTGGCTCTCAAGAGACCCAGTACTTC.

Worth noting for this clonotype: A much larger clone lies a single base off, so this may be a read error. The J gene is TRBJ2-1, the V gene TRBV7-8; weak D call: TRBD2 (5 bases). The CDR3 is made up of 17 amino acids. The V gene's germline CDR1 is SGHVS and CDR2 FQNEAQ. The CDR3 sequence is CASRSTPGSLGYIEQFF. The CDR3 nucleotides are TGTGCCAGCAGATCAACACCGGGATCCTTGGGCTACATTGAGCAGTTCTTC.

The genes are TRBV6-1 and TRBJ1-2, with no clear D. Trimming removed 7 bases at V and 5 bases at J, with 17 bases between. The CDR3 runs to 14 residues. Germline CDR1 is MNHNS and CDR2 is SASEGT. The CDR3 loop reads CASNNPAFKYGYTF. CDR3 sequence (DNA): TGTGCCAGCAACAACCCAGCTTTTAAGTATGGCTACACCTTC.

CDR3 in amino acids: CAISEGTSDSYDLYF. The CDR3 DNA reads as TGTGCCATCAGTGAGGGGACTAGCGATTCCTACGACCTGTACTTC. The chain employs TRBV10-3 and TRBJ2-7; 10 nucleotides align to TRBD2. V trimming: 2 bases; J trimming: 12 bases; junction bases outside the gene matches: 13. The germline V gene has CDR1 ENHRY and CDR2 SYGVKD. This CDR3 contains 15 residues.

Regarding this clonotype: The junction does not match germline at one end; this may be a read error. The chain recombines TRBV6-2 or TRBV6-3 with TRBJ2-7; D not certain. The CDR3 loop spans 13 amino acids. The germline CDR1 and CDR2 sequences are MNHEY and SVGEGT. The CDR3 loop is CASNYDFKYEQYF. The CDR3 nucleotides are TGTGCCAGCAATTACGACTTCAAATACGAGCAGTATTTC.

This chain links TRBV5-6 with TRBJ2-7, with 8 nucleotides matching TRBD1. CDR1 is SGHDT and CDR2 is YYEEEE in the germline V gene. CDR3 length equals 15 residues. CDR3 DNA: TGTGTCAGAAGCACTTACCAAGGACAGGGCCGCGAGCAGTACTTC. It translates to CVRSTYQGQGREQYF.

This clonotype was seen a single time. The junction departs from the called germline gene at one end, perhaps through a read error. J is TRBJ2-7 and V is TRBV28; maybe TRBD2 (6 bases). In germline, CDR1 is MDHEN, CDR2 SYDVKM. This CDR3 is built from 19 residues. CDR3 nucleotides: TGTGTCAGCAGTCTTCCTACAGGCATTAGCGGAGCTAGGACCTCCGAGCAGTACTTC. Translating it yields CVSSLPTGISGARTSEQYF.

On this clonotype itself: Being one base from a much bigger clone, this may be a read error. This chain joins TRBV14 and TRBJ1-1; D uncertain. The CDR3 sequence is 13 residues long. In germline, CDR1 is SGHDN, CDR2 FVKESK. The CDR3 reads CASSPTVNTGAFF. The DNA for the CDR3 is TGTGCCAGCAGCCCGACGGTGAACACTGGAGCTTTCTTT. Combining the CDR3 with reference TRBV14 and TRBJ1-1 gives the whole variable domain EAGVTQFPSHSVIEKGQTVTLRCDPISGHDNLYWYRRVMGKEIKFLLHFVKESKQDESGMPNNRFLAERTGGTYSTLKVQPAELEDSGVYFCASSPTVNTGAFFGQGTRLTVV.